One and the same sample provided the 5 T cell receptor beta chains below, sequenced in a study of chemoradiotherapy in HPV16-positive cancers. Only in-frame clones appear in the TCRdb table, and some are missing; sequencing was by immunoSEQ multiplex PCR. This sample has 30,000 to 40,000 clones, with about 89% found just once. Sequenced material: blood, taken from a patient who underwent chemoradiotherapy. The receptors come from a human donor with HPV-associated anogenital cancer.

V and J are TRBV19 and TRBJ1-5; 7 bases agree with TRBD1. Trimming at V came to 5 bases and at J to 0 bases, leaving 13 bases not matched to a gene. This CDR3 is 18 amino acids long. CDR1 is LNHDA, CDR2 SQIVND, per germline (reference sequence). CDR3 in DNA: TGTGCCAGTAGTCCCGAGGGGGGACAGTACTATAGCAATCAGCCCCAGCATTTT. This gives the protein CASSPEGGQYYSNQPQHF.

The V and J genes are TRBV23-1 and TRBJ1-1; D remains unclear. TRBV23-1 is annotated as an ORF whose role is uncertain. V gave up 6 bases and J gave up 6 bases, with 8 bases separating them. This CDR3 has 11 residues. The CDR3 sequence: CASSSRAEAFF. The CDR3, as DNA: TGCGCCAGCAGCTCAAGAGCTGAAGCTTTCTTT.

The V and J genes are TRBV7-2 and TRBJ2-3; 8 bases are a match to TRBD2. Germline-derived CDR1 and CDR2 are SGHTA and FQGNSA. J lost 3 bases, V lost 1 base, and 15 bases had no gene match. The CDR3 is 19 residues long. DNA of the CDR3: TGTGCCAGCAGCTTAGAAGCTAGCGTGGCGGGAGGTGGGACAGATACGCAGTATTTT. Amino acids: CASSLEASVAGGGTDTQYF.

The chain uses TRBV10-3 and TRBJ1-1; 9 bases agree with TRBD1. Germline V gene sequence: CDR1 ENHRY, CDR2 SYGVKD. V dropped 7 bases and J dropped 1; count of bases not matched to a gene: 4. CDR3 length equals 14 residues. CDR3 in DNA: TGTGCCATCAAGCCGGGACAGGGGAACACTGAAGCTTTCTTT. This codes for CAIKPGQGNTEAFF.

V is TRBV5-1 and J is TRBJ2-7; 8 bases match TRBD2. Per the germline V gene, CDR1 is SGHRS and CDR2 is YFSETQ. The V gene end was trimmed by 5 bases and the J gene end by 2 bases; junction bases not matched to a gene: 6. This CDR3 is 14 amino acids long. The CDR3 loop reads CASSSVAGTYEQYF. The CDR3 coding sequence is TGCGCCAGCAGTTCGGTAGCGGGGACCTACGAGCAGTACTTC.